These 30 T cell receptor beta chains share one sample of origin, sequenced in a study of blood T cell repertoires in COVID-19. The assay was immunoSEQ multiplex PCR, and TCRdb's table has in-frame clones only and misses some. Of some 150,000 clones in the sample, about 87% were seen once. Sequences were obtained from peripheral blood. The source of these receptors is a woman aged 55-70 years who had recovered from COVID-19.

The V call is TRBV3-1 (or the pseudogene TRBV3-2), the J call TRBJ2-7; D remains ambiguous. CDR1 is LGHDT, CDR2 YNNKEL, per germline (reference sequence). The CDR3 is 11 amino acids. Between the trimmed V and J ends, which lost 3 bases and 6 bases, there was a span of 6 bases. CDR3 DNA: TGTGCCAGCAGCCAGGCTAGCGAGCAGTACTTC. Its translation is CASSQASEQYF.

This clone was counted a few times. The chain has TRBV5-1 and TRBJ2-3, with 7 bases matching TRBD2. The V gene's germline CDR1 is SGHRS and CDR2 YFSETQ. This CDR3 has 16 amino acids. The trim removed 3 bases at V and 2 bases at J, leaving 9 bases unmatched. CDR3 nucleotide sequence: TGCGCCAGCAGCTCCACATGGACTAGTACCACAGATACGCAGTATTTT. It translates to CASSSTWTSTTDTQYF.

The chain employs TRBV18 and TRBJ1-6; 10 positions match TRBD1. V gave up 5 bases and J gave up 8 bases; unmatched junction bases: 6. The CDR3 has 15 amino acids. CDR1 and CDR2 from the germline V gene are KGHSH and LQKENI. DNA of the CDR3: TGTGCCAGCTCAATAGCCGGGACAGGGGATTCACCCCTCCACTTT. As protein: CASSIAGTGDSPLHF.

The V call is TRBV5-1, the J call TRBJ2-5; 8 nucleotides line up with TRBD1. The CDR3 runs to 16 residues. With 4 bases clipped from V and 6 bases from J, the junction kept 14 bases outside the gene matches. Per germline, CDR1 SGHRS and CDR2 YFSETQ. The CDR3 nucleotides read TGCGCCAGCAGCAAAGAGACAGGGGTGATCGGCCAGACCCAGTACTTC. Its translation: CASSKETGVIGQTQYF. The complete variable domain, with remaining parts taken from reference TRBV5-1 and TRBJ2-5, reads KAGVTQTPRYLIKTRGQQVTLSCSPISGHRSVSWYQQTPGQGLQFLFEYFSETQRNKGNFPGRFSGRQFSNSRSEMNVSTLELGDSALYLCASSKETGVIGQTQYFGPGTRLLVL.

V is TRBV2 and J is TRBJ1-6, with 7 bases lining up with TRBD1. CDR1 and CDR2 (germline): SNHLY, FYNNEI. V shed 6 bases and J 7 bases; nucleotides not matched to a gene: 6. The CDR3 loop spans 14 amino acids. CDR3 residues: CASRQGLTNSPLHF. The CDR3 DNA is TGTGCCAGCAGACAGGGGCTGACAAATTCACCCCTCCACTTT. Drawing the rest from reference TRBV2 and TRBJ1-6, the complete variable domain is EPEVTQTPSHQVTQMGQEVILRCVPISNHLYFYWYRQILGQKVEFLVSFYNNEISEKSEIFDDQFSVERPDGSNFTLKIRSTKLEDSAMYFCASRQGLTNSPLHFGNGTRLTVT.

V and J are TRBV5-1 and TRBJ1-2, with no clear D. The germline CDR1 and CDR2 sequences are SGHRS and YFSETQ. Trimming took 3 bases from V and 5 from J, leaving 11 bases between them. This CDR3 region has 13 residues. CDR3: CASSWEAGYGYTF. The CDR3 nucleotides read TGCGCCAGCAGCTGGGAGGCTGGTTATGGCTACACCTTC.

The chain carries TRBV24-1 and TRBJ2-1; no firm D call. Per germline, CDR1 KGHDR and CDR2 SFDVKD. The CDR3 contains 14 residues. With 0 bases removed from V and 2 bases from J, the gap between germline ends came to 4 bases. The CDR3 DNA reads TGTGCCACCAGTGATTTGGGGCCCTACAATGAGCAGTTCTTC. Translation: CATSDLGPYNEQFF.

The chain recombines TRBV28 with TRBJ2-5; 11 bases match TRBD2. The CDR3 spans 16 residues. V lost 3 bases to trimming and J lost 4 bases; unmatched junction nucleotides: 7. Germline V gives CDR1 MDHEN, CDR2 SYDVKM. CDR3 sequence (DNA): TGTGCCAGCAGTTTGGTAGCGGGGGGGAATCCAGAGACCCAGTACTTC. Translation: CASSLVAGGNPETQYF.

This chain joins TRBV9 and TRBJ2-3, with 8 positions matching TRBD2. V lost 4 bases and J lost 0; bases outside the gene matches: 1. The germline gives CDR1 SGDLS, CDR2 YYNGEE. CDR3 length equals 14 residues. CDR3 bases: TGTGCCAGCAGCTCGGGGGGGAGCACAGATACGCAGTATTTT. Amino acid sequence: CASSSGGSTDTQYF.

The CDR3 bases are TGTGCCAGCAGTCGGCAGGGGGTGTATACTGAAGCTTTCTTT. It encodes CASSRQGVYTEAFF. The chain combines TRBV27 with TRBJ1-1, with TRBD1 matching over 7 bases. The CDR3 spans 14 residues. J was trimmed by 5 bases and V by 5 bases; bases with no gene match: 8. Germline CDR1 reads MNHEY; CDR2 reads SMNVEV (reference sequence).

The chain couples TRBV28 to TRBJ1-2; D possibly corresponds to TRBD1 (6 bases). The CDR3 runs 14 residues. Trimming removed 2 bases from V and 4 bases from J, with 11 bases in between. Germline V gene lookup returns CDR1 MDHEN and CDR2 SYDVKM. CDR3 coding DNA: TGTGCCAGCAGTTTACCGGACAGTGCCTATGGCTACACCTTC. Protein: CASSLPDSAYGYTF.

The rearrangement links TRBV20-1 to TRBJ1-2; D is unclear. Germline V gives CDR1 DFQATT, CDR2 SNEGSKA (reference sequence). Deletions cut 3 bases from V and 8 bases from J, with 10 bases between. The CDR3 sequence is 11 residues long. The CDR3 here is CSASTTEGYTF. CDR3 DNA sequence: TGCAGTGCTAGCACCACGGAGGGCTACACCTTC.

The genes are TRBV10-3 and TRBJ2-1; D gene unclear. CDR1 and CDR2 from the germline V gene are ENHRY and SYGVKD. This CDR3 region has 15 residues. Deletions cut 3 bases from V and 0 bases from J, with 9 bases between. CDR3 loop: CAISDLLSSYNEQFF. Here the CDR3 DNA reads TGTGCCATCAGTGATCTGTTGAGCTCCTACAATGAGCAGTTCTTC.

This rearrangement joins TRBV2 to TRBJ1-2, with D possibly matching TRBD1 (5 bases). The V end lost 2 bases, the J end lost 0 bases, and 10 bases lay between the germline ends. The germline V gene encodes CDR1 SNHLY and CDR2 FYNNEI. This CDR3 comprises 15 residues. The CDR3 spells CASSEIQGTNYGYTF. CDR3 DNA: TGTGCCAGCAGTGAAATCCAGGGCACTAACTATGGCTACACCTTC.

This chain joins TRBV27 and TRBJ2-7, with 8 bases fitting TRBD1. Germline-derived CDR1 and CDR2 are MNHEY and SMNVEV (reference sequence). V lost 5 bases, J lost 4 bases, and 7 bases stayed unmatched. The CDR3 extends over 14 amino acids. DNA for the CDR3: TGTGCCAGCAGTAACCGACAGGGGAGGTACGAGCAGTACTTC. Translation: CASSNRQGRYEQYF.

This clone has a handful of counts. This rearrangement joins TRBV14 to TRBJ2-3, with D uncertain. CDR1 is SGHDN, CDR2 FVKESK, per germline. V lost 1 base and J lost 5, with 7 bases in between. The CDR3 has 13 residues. CDR3 amino acids: CASSQVFRDTQYF. The CDR3 DNA is TGTGCCAGCAGCCAAGTCTTTCGAGATACGCAGTATTTT.

The chain recombines TRBV3-1 (or the pseudogene TRBV3-2) with TRBJ2-5; weak D call: TRBD1 (5 bases). Trimming left V 7 bases short and J 0 bases short, with 9 bases between. Germline lookup yields CDR1 LGHDT and CDR2 YNNKEL (reference sequence). The CDR3 has 13 amino acids. The CDR3 sequence is CASKGHNQETQYF. For the CDR3, the DNA is TGTGCCAGCAAAGGACACAACCAAGAGACCCAGTACTTC.

The chain couples TRBV7-2 to TRBJ1-5; D remains ambiguous. This CDR3 spans 13 amino acids. The germline V gene encodes CDR1 SGHTA and CDR2 FQGNSA. Trimming pared 10 bases from V and 3 bases from J, leaving 13 bases between. The DNA for the CDR3 is TGTGCCACCAGAAAAGACACCAATCAGCCCCAGCATTTT. Translating it yields CATRKDTNQPQHF.

This clone was counted a few times. The chain has TRBV11-2 and TRBJ1-4, with 7 bases lining up with TRBD1. V lost 3 bases and J lost 12; bases outside the gene matches: 4. This CDR3 spans 12 amino acids. Germline-derived CDR1 and CDR2 are SGHAT and FQNNGV. Here the CDR3 reads CASSFPGTELFF. DNA of the CDR3: TGTGCCAGCAGCTTCCCAGGGACAGAACTGTTTTTT.

The chain joins TRBV2 to TRBJ1-2, with 11 bases that match TRBD1. The CDR3 has 14 residues. Germline V gene lookup returns CDR1 SNHLY and CDR2 FYNNEI. V lost 6 bases to trimming and J lost 8 bases; unmatched junction nucleotides: 8. The CDR3 reads CASSTDRGRGGYTF. The CDR3 DNA is TGTGCCAGCAGCACGGACAGGGGGCGCGGAGGCTACACCTTC.

The chain employs TRBV5-1 and TRBJ1-3; TRBD1 might be the D (5 bases). Trimming shortened V by 7 bases and J by 0 bases, and 14 bases separated the two germline ends. CDR3 size: 15 residues. CDR1 and CDR2 (germline): SGHRS, YFSETQ. The CDR3 nucleotides are TGCGCCAGCTCCATAGGACACAACTCTGGAAACACCATATATTTT. Its translation: CASSIGHNSGNTIYF.

This clone has a handful of counts. The chain joins TRBV7-9 to TRBJ2-1, with D perhaps matching TRBD2 (5 bases). Trimming pared 4 bases from V and 5 bases from J, leaving 12 bases between. The CDR3 spans 14 residues. The germline V gene encodes CDR1 SEHNR and CDR2 FQNEAQ (reference sequence). CDR3 residues: CASSSREKHNEQFF. The CDR3 DNA reads TGTGCCAGCAGCTCACGGGAAAAGCACAATGAGCAGTTCTTC.

This clone was picked up one time. This chain uses TRBV2 with TRBJ2-1; D is possibly TRBD1 (5 bases). V lost 2 bases and J lost 6, with 11 bases in between. In germline, CDR1 is SNHLY, CDR2 FYNNEI. This CDR3 has 14 amino acids. CDR3 sequence reads: CASSETRAANEQFF. The CDR3 bases are TGTGCCAGCAGTGAAACCAGGGCAGCCAATGAGCAGTTCTTC.

The V gene is TRBV5-1, the J gene TRBJ2-5; 15 nucleotides match TRBD2. Per germline, CDR1 SGHRS and CDR2 YFSETQ. Trimming took 2 bases from V and 1 from J; bases not matched to a gene: 3. The CDR3 length is 17 residues. CDR3 DNA: TGCGCCAGCAGCTTCGGACTAGCGGGGGGGTCCCAAGAGACCCAGTACTTC. Amino acid sequence: CASSFGLAGGSQETQYF.

V usage is TRBV10-3 and J usage is TRBJ2-1, with 7 bases fitting TRBD1. The ends lost 10 bases at V and 1 base at J; junction bases unmatched: 7. The CDR3 loop spans 14 amino acids. From germline, CDR1 is ENHRY and CDR2 SYGVKD. The CDR3 region has the DNA TGTGCCACCGGGGACAGTACGTCCTACAATGAGCAGTTCTTC. This encodes CATGDSTSYNEQFF.

V gene TRBV27 combines with J gene TRBJ2-3; tentative D call: TRBD1 (5 bases). The CDR3 runs to 14 residues. Trimming left V 3 bases short and J 2 bases short, with 9 bases between. Germline assignment: CDR1 MNHEY and CDR2 SMNVEV (reference sequence). The CDR3: CASSFMGPTDTQYF. The CDR3 DNA follows: TGTGCCAGCAGTTTCATGGGGCCCACAGATACGCAGTATTTT.

The J gene is TRBJ1-2, the V gene TRBV7-9; possibly TRBD1 for D (6 bases). The CDR3 contains 12 residues. Trimming cost V 5 bases and J 6 bases, with 10 bases left between them. CDR1 SEHNR and CDR2 FQNEAQ come from the germline V gene (reference sequence). The CDR3: CASSLGTNGYTF. The CDR3 coding sequence is TGTGCCAGCAGCCTTGGGACAAATGGCTACACCTTC.

This clone was picked up many times. The chain combines TRBV4-3 with TRBJ1-6; 7 nucleotides match TRBD1. The germline gives CDR1 LGHNA, CDR2 YSLEER. The CDR3 spans 17 residues. V shed 3 bases, J shed 6 bases, and the junction held 11 bases outside the gene matches. The CDR3 here is CASSQTLPGQSNSPLHF. The CDR3 DNA reads as TGCGCCAGCAGCCAGACTTTACCGGGACAGTCTAATTCACCCCTCCACTTT.

This sequence joins TRBV18 and TRBJ2-1; D unresolved. V lost 4 bases, J lost 5 bases, and 18 bases lay in between. The CDR3 is 16 amino acids. Germline V lookup: CDR1 KGHSH, CDR2 LQKENI. CDR3 region: CASSLDVGSLDNEQFF. CDR3 nucleotide sequence: TGTGCCAGCTCACTCGATGTCGGGTCTCTCGACAATGAGCAGTTCTTC.

J is TRBJ1-2 and V is TRBV28; D gene unclear. CDR3 length equals 13 residues. Germline V lookup: CDR1 MDHEN, CDR2 SYDVKM. V was trimmed by 1 base and J by 8 bases, leaving 11 bases between them. This CDR3 reads CASSLLEGRGYTF. The DNA of the CDR3 is TGTGCCAGCAGTTTATTGGAGGGTAGGGGCTACACCTTC.